This T cell receptor beta chain originates from a study of T cell repertoires in aging, cancer and after chemotherapy (dated by TCRdb to the late 2010s). About the full investigation: The donors fell into six age groups ranging from 30 or younger to 70 or older, and each group had at least three individuals. The complete dataset included about 8.8 million TCR reads. The cohort comprised over 200 cancer patients, roughly 90 with hematological and over 110 with solid cancers, plus 95 healthy donors as a reference group. In the solid tumor group, paired pre- and post-chemotherapy samples were obtained from brain tumor (glioblastoma) patients receiving temozolomide-based therapy. Peripheral blood TCR beta repertoires from healthy donors and cancer patients were profiled to examine immunoaging and T cell reconstitution after chemotherapy. General study outcomes and caveats: The authors noted that the repertoire data do not allow conclusions about immunological memory after chemotherapy. In healthy donors, the decline in TCR diversity with age was mainly explained by loss of richness, whereas in cancer patients loss of evenness was also found to contribute. Median generation probability increased over the chemotherapy interval in both cancer cohorts, suggesting repertoire reconstitution through rebound thymic output. Compared with age-matched healthy donors, untreated patients with hematological or solid cancers had significantly lower TCR diversity and higher clonality in blood.

Using a mixed TRB-A/B primer pool, multiplex touch-down PCR amplified rearranged TRB sequences covering the V, D and J segments. Illumina adapters and sample indices were attached to the amplicons in two consecutive PCR reactions using Phusion HS II polymerase. Amplicons were gel-purified with the NucleoSpin Gel and PCR Clean-up kit, then checked with Qubit and an Agilent 2100 Bioanalyzer. Sequencing of libraries was carried out on an Illumina MiSeq in 600-cycle, single-indexed, paired-end runs. Turning to the authors' computational methods: TRB sequences were processed with MiXCR versions 2.12 and 3.0.5. A clone was defined as each unique CDR3 nucleotide sequence, and only productive sequences supported by at least two reads were kept. The repertoire metrics were Shannon diversity, evenness, clonality (defined as one minus evenness), and alpha-parameterized diversity profiles covering alpha 0 to 5. Generation probabilities of clones in paired pre- and post-chemotherapy samples were computed with the IGoR algorithm. The public sequencing data were trimmed at Q25 with fastp and processed into clonotypes with MiXCR by TCRdb, which kept only in-frame beta chains. Merged by CDR3 protein, the rows form single entries marked with the most common genes and DNA. What appears here as the V and J calls and clone size reflects TCRdb's work, not the paper's. Present in this sample are 2,700 or so distinct CDR3 sequences, roughly 23% of which were seen just once. 3% to 3.5% of the sample is held by the ten biggest clonotypes.

Instead of sorted cells or RNA, genomic DNA extracted from peripheral blood served as the source for amplifying TCR beta rearrangements. This clonotype is categorized as medium-sized (0.01 to 0.1%). The target of this receptor is not known. There are no base qualities to consult, and no much larger clone falls within one base. V is pared back by 5 bases and J by 6 bases, with 19 bases lying between the germline termini. The CDR3, cysteine through phenylalanine, is 15 amino acids long. The CDR3 DNA has 45 bases and is translated from base 1. Taken from the germline V gene, the CDR1 and CDR2 loops are SGHTA and FQGNSA.

The sequence links TRBV7-2 to TRBJ2-5; TRBD2 might be the D gene, on 6 matching bases. The clonotype originates from a human donor with a solid tumor. Sample: blood. The DNA reads TGTGCCAGCAGCGCGGGGACCGACCTTTGGAAGACCCAGTACTTC. This is translated as CASSAGTDLWKTQYF.